Included here is one T cell receptor (beta chain) sequence, with context. This specimen comes from a study of blood T cell repertoires in COVID-19. About the research overall: PBMCs, B-cell-depleted T cells, or T cells were the source of the cDNA or gDNA that made up the material.

The V segment lost 2 bases and the J segment 2 bases; nucleotides outside the gene matches: 3. CDR1 is SGHRS, CDR2 YFSETQ, per germline. The CDR3 is made up of 14 amino acids. Here immunoSEQ multiplex PCR was the method, and the copy in TCRdb shows in-frame clones only, minus some. Among around 120,000 clones listed, less than 80% were seen once. This receptor was obtained from a man in his fifties with acute or convalescent COVID-19. J is TRBJ1-2 and V is TRBV5-1; 7 nucleotides agree with TRBD1. The sequenced sample was peripheral blood. CDR3 residues: CASSFTGENYGYTF. DNA of the CDR3: TGCGCCAGCAGCTTTACAGGGGAGAACTATGGCTACACCTTC.